One sample yielded the 23 T cell receptor beta chains listed below, sequenced in a study of T cells after yellow fever vaccination. MiXCR, run by TCRdb on the 5' RACE reads, gives a single entry per CDR3 protein. The profile covers some 320,000 distinct CDR3 sequences, with 8.7% appearing a single time and roughly 18% taken by the ten largest. Sequenced material: PBMCs, taken on the day of the first yellow fever vaccination. The receptors here all came from a man between 18 and 29 years old who received the YFV17D yellow fever vaccine.

The chain joins TRBV7-9 to TRBJ2-5; D is possibly TRBD2 (5 bases). In germline, CDR1 is SEHNR, CDR2 FQNEAQ (reference sequence). The CDR3 loop spans 15 amino acids. V lost 2 bases and J 5 bases, leaving 15 bases between the germline ends. DNA for the CDR3: TGTGCCAGCAGCTTAATCGAGGCGGGCCTGGAGACCCAGTACTTC. Amino acid sequence: CASSLIEAGLETQYF.

This clonotype showed up just a few times. The gene calls are TRBV28 and TRBJ1-5; D is undetermined. The germline V and J ends were trimmed by 6 bases and 5 bases, with 8 bases remaining between them. Looked up from germline, CDR1 is MDHEN and CDR2 is SYDVKM. The CDR3 sequence is 12 residues long. In DNA form, the CDR3 reads TGTGCCAGCAGGTCCTTTGATCAGCCCCAGCATTTT. Translating gives CASRSFDQPQHF.

In its sample, this clonotype was seen many times. The chain joins TRBV4-2 to TRBJ2-7; unclear D gene. The germline gives CDR1 LGHNA, CDR2 YNFKEQ. The CDR3 consists of 13 residues. With 3 bases removed from V and 7 bases from J, the gap between germline ends came to 13 bases. The CDR3 nucleotides are TGTGCCAGCAGCCATCCCAGGATAGAGGAGCAGTACTTC. This translates into CASSHPRIEEQYF.

This clonotype was counted at least ten times. The chain has TRBV7-9 and TRBJ2-3; no definite D call. CDR1 is SEHNR, CDR2 FQNEAQ, per germline (reference sequence). This CDR3 has 13 amino acids. Trimming left V 5 bases short and J 4 bases short, with 10 bases between. The CDR3 spells CASSPRTADTQYF. DNA of the CDR3: TGTGCCAGCAGCCCCAGGACCGCAGATACGCAGTATTTT.

In this sample, this clonotype turned up a few times. The CDR3, as DNA: TGTGCCAGCAGTGCCGGGACAGGGGGCGCAGAGACCCAGTACTTC. This sequence encodes CASSAGTGGAETQYF. J is TRBJ2-5 and V is TRBV6-4, with TRBD1 matching 12 bases. Germline values: CDR1 MRHNA, CDR2 SNTAGT. The CDR3 consists of 15 residues. The J segment lost 4 bases and the V segment lost 4 bases, leaving 4 bases of the junction unmatched.

The chain employs TRBV5-6 and TRBJ2-5, with TRBD2 identical over 11 bases. This CDR3 region has 16 residues. With V trimmed by 1 base and J by 2 bases, 4 bases remained unmatched. CDR1 is SGHDT and CDR2 is YYEEEE in the germline V gene. The CDR3 loop is CASSLLASGGQETQYF. DNA for the CDR3: TGTGCCAGCAGCTTGCTGGCTAGCGGGGGGCAAGAGACCCAGTACTTC. Combining the CDR3 with reference TRBV5-6 and TRBJ2-5 gives the whole variable domain DAGVTQSPTHLIKTRGQQVTLRCSPKSGHDTVSWYQQALGQGPQFIFQYYEEEERQRGNFPDRFSGHQFPNYSSELNVNALLLGDSALYLCASSLLASGGQETQYFGPGTRLLVL.

This clonotype was picked up a small number of times. The rearrangement links TRBV30 to TRBJ2-6, with 12 bases aligning to TRBD2. V shed 7 bases and J 0 bases; nucleotides not matched to a gene: 7. The CDR3 has 17 residues. Per the germline V gene, CDR1 is GTSNPN and CDR2 is SVGIG (reference sequence). CDR3 sequence: CAYATSGGVSGANVLTF. In DNA, the CDR3 is TGTGCCTACGCGACTAGCGGGGGCGTCTCTGGGGCCAACGTCCTGACTTTC. The complete variable domain, with remaining parts taken from reference TRBV30 and TRBJ2-6, reads SQTIHQWPATLVQPVGSPLSLECTVEGTSNPNLYWYRQAAGRGLQLLFYSVGIGQISSEVPQNLSASRPQDRQFILSSKKLLLSDSGFYLCAYATSGGVSGANVLTFGAGSRLTVL.

This clonotype was seen more than once but under ten times. V usage is TRBV24-1 and J usage is TRBJ2-1; D is unresolved. This CDR3 is built from 13 residues. The germline V gene encodes CDR1 KGHDR and CDR2 SFDVKD. Between the trimmed V and J ends, which lost 5 bases and 7 bases, there was a span of 11 bases. The CDR3, as DNA: TGTGCCACCAGTGGTGGTAGTAAGAATGAGCAGTTCTTC. Translating it yields CATSGGSKNEQFF.

This chain links TRBV5-4 with TRBJ2-2; weak D call: TRBD1 (6 bases). In germline, CDR1 is SGHNT, CDR2 YYREEE (reference sequence). The germline V and J ends were trimmed by 9 bases and 0 bases, with 12 bases remaining between them. There are 14 residues in the CDR3. This CDR3 is CATTGQPNTGELFF. CDR3 sequence (DNA): TGTGCCACCACTGGACAGCCGAACACCGGGGAGCTGTTTTTT.

This rearrangement joins TRBV29-1 to TRBJ1-2, with 9 bases that match TRBD1. CDR1 is SQVTM and CDR2 is ANQGSEA in the germline V gene. This CDR3 comprises 15 residues. Unmatched junction bases numbered 9, after V lost 3 bases and J lost 4 bases. The CDR3 sequence: CSVDGQAGQGYGYTF. The CDR3 DNA follows: TGCAGCGTTGATGGCCAAGCGGGACAGGGCTATGGCTACACCTTC.

The chain joins TRBV20-1 to TRBJ2-7; D uncertain. Germline V gene lookup returns CDR1 DFQATT and CDR2 SNEGSKA (reference sequence). CDR3 size: 21 residues. V was trimmed by 3 bases and J by 4 bases, leaving 37 bases between them. CDR3 sequence reads: CSARKLWGPRHSGGQEYEQYV. Written as DNA, the CDR3 is TGCAGTGCTAGGAAACTCTGGGGTCCTCGACACTCGGGTGGCCAAGAATACGAGCAGTACGTC.

The chain is built from TRBV5-1 and TRBJ2-1, with D uncertain. CDR1 SGHRS and CDR2 YFSETQ come from the germline V gene. The CDR3 runs 14 residues. V was cut by 2 bases and J by 0 bases, with 6 bases left in between. CDR3 in amino acids: CASSFPSSYNEQFF. The CDR3 nucleotides are TGCGCCAGCAGCTTCCCCAGCTCCTACAATGAGCAGTTCTTC.

This clonotype was seen more than once but under ten times. The chain recombines TRBV27 with TRBJ1-5, with D possibly being TRBD1 (6 bases). Germline V gene data show CDR1 as MNHEY and CDR2 as SMNVEV (reference sequence). The length of the CDR3 is 14 residues. The V end lost 6 bases, the J end lost 9 bases, and 18 bases lay between the germline ends. CDR3 nucleotide sequence: TGTGCCAGCAGCCCGGGACAAGGTTCGCGGCCCCAGCATTTT. Its translation: CASSPGQGSRPQHF.

The chain couples TRBV2 to TRBJ2-3, with 9 bases lining up with TRBD2. This CDR3 has 14 amino acids. The trim removed 6 bases at V and 6 bases at J, leaving 7 bases unmatched. Per the germline V gene, CDR1 is SNHLY and CDR2 is FYNNEI. The CDR3, as DNA: TGTGCCAGCAGGTTGGCTAGCGGGGCGGATACGCAGTATTTT. This codes for CASRLASGADTQYF.

V and J are TRBV13 and TRBJ2-5, with D possibly being TRBD1 or TRBD2 (6 bases each). The length of the CDR3 is 16 residues. V lost 2 bases and J lost 7, with 20 bases in between. Germline CDR1 and CDR2: PRHDT and FYEKMQ (reference sequence). The CDR3: CASSLFRRGSSGTQYF. The CDR3 bases are TGTGCCAGCAGCTTATTCAGGAGGGGGAGCTCGGGGACCCAGTACTTC.

This clonotype was counted ten times or more. The CDR3, as DNA: TGTGCCAGTAGCTGGGACACCTACACTGAAGCTTTCTTT. It codes for CASSWDTYTEAFF. The gene calls are TRBV19 and TRBJ1-1, with D perhaps matching TRBD1 (6 bases). This CDR3 has 13 amino acids. Germline assignment: CDR1 LNHDA and CDR2 SQIVND (reference sequence). Between the trimmed V and J ends, which lost 6 bases and 3 bases, there was a span of 11 bases.

The chain uses TRBV12-3 or TRBV12-4 and TRBJ2-2; a weak D match, TRBD1 (6 bases). The CDR3 has 22 amino acids. V was clipped by 3 bases and J by 0 bases, with 29 bases between them. This CDR3 reads CASSFRRVTWGRTVANTGELFF. The CDR3 DNA follows: TGTGCCAGCAGTTTCCGGCGAGTAACCTGGGGACGGACAGTAGCGAACACCGGGGAGCTGTTTTTT.

As concerns this clonotype: Germline is not matched at one junction end, which may reflect a read error. The chain couples TRBV5-4 to TRBJ2-5; D is unresolved. Germline CDR1 is SGHNT and CDR2 is YYREEE (reference sequence). The CDR3 contains 17 residues. CDR3 nucleotides: TGTGCCAACAGCTTGGTATCCTCCAGCCAATTTCAAGAGACCCAGTACTTC. As protein: CANSLVSSSQFQETQYF. The full variable domain, in which reference TRBV5-4 and TRBJ2-5 provide the parts outside the CDR3, is ETGVTQSPTHLIKTRGQQVTLRCSSQSGHNTVSWYQQALGQGPQFIFQYYREEENGRGNFPPRFSGLQFPNYSSELNVNALELDDSALYLCANSLVSSSQFQETQYFGPGTRLLVL.

This clonotype was detected only a few times. The J gene is TRBJ2-5, the V gene TRBV6-1, with D possibly being TRBD1 (6 bases). Germline values: CDR1 MNHNS, CDR2 SASEGT. The CDR3 sequence is 13 residues long. V lost 7 bases and J lost 4, with 13 bases in between. The CDR3 loop is CASTLGGSETQYF. For the CDR3, the DNA is TGTGCCAGCACCCTAGGGGGATCAGAGACCCAGTACTTC.

This clonotype was seen more than once but under ten times. The rearrangement joins TRBV7-9 to TRBJ2-6; D remains unclear. The germline V and J ends were trimmed by 0 bases and 1 base, with 10 bases remaining between them. The CDR3 contains 17 residues. In germline, CDR1 is SEHNR, CDR2 FQNEAQ (reference sequence). CDR3 loop: CASSLAVGSSGANVLTF. For the CDR3, the DNA is TGTGCCAGCAGCTTAGCGGTGGGAAGTTCTGGGGCCAACGTCCTGACTTTC.

This clonotype was recorded a few times. The chain couples TRBV2 to TRBJ2-1, with D possibly being TRBD2 (6 bases). CDR1 SNHLY and CDR2 FYNNEI come from the germline V gene. The CDR3 loop spans 13 amino acids. Trimming removed 11 bases from V and 3 bases from J, with 14 bases in between. As DNA, the CDR3 is TGTGCCCTCGGCGGGGATTACTACAATGAGCAGTTCTTC. Protein sequence: CALGGDYYNEQFF.

This clonotype was observed at least ten times. Mismatch with germline at one junction end may stem from a read error. The V and J genes are TRBV5-1 and TRBJ2-5, with D perhaps TRBD2 (5 bases). CDR3 size: 14 residues. From germline, CDR1 is SGHRS and CDR2 YFSETQ. The CDR3 coding sequence is TGTGCCAGCAGCTTAGGAACGGGGCAAGAGACCCAGTACTTC. This sequence encodes CASSLGTGQETQYF.

This chain joins TRBV4-1 and TRBJ2-3; unclear D gene. The CDR3 is 13 residues long. V was trimmed by 0 bases and J by 8 bases, leaving 9 bases between them. Germline CDR1 reads MGHRA; CDR2 reads YSYEKL. The CDR3 coding sequence is TGCGCCAGCAGCCAAGATTTGCAGATTACGCAGTATTTT. Translated, it gives CASSQDLQITQYF.